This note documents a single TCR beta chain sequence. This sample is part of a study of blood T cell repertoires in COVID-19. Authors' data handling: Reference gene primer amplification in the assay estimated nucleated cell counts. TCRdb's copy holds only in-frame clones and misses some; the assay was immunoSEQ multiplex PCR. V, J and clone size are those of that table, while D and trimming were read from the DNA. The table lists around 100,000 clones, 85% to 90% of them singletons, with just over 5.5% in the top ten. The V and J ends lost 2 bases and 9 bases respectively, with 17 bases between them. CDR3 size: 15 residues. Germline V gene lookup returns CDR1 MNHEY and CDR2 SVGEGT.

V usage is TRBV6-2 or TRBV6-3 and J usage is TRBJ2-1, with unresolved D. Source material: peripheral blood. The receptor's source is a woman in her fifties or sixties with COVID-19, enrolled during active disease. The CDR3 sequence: CASSYGPGHLGEQFF. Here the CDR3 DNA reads TGTGCCAGCAGTTACGGGCCAGGTCATTTAGGTGAGCAGTTCTTC.